This T cell receptor (beta chain) emerged from a study of blood T cell repertoires in COVID-19. Generated by immunoSEQ multiplex PCR, the TCRdb table keeps only in-frame clones and is missing some. The sample includes around 160,000 clones, roughly 80% of them seen just once. Either two negative PCRs, clearance, or symptom resolution qualified Cohort 3 donors as recovered. The source of this sequence is a woman in her sixties or seventies who had recovered from COVID-19. The sample was PBMCs or T cells enriched from blood (not recorded which).

The CDR3 DNA reads TGTGCCAGCAGCCCCTTCGACCGGGTCTCTAACTATGGCTACACCTTC. It specifies CASSPFDRVSNYGYTF. The chain employs TRBV9 and TRBJ1-2; D gene uncertain. This CDR3 has 16 residues. V dropped 4 bases and J dropped 0 bases, with 16 bases sitting between them. Looked up from germline, CDR1 is SGDLS and CDR2 is YYNGEE.